This is a list of T cell receptor beta chains from one sample in a study of cytomegalovirus exposure and HLA in healthy donors. The assay was immunoSEQ multiplex PCR, and TCRdb's table has in-frame clones only and misses some. The table records about 160,000 clones, around 72% of them present only once. The sample taken for sequencing was PBMCs. The receptors originated from a woman between 40 and 55 years old in good health and CMV-seropositive. The CDR3 runs from the conserved cysteine through the conserved F or W. D genes are given only for firm matches. Expanded clones are given a class, and other clones once, few, many or no size at all.

d_call j_call v_call clone_size cdr3_aa cdr3_nt
TRBD1 TRBJ2-5 TRBV18 . CASSPGTGGRETQYF TGTGCCAGCTCACCTGGGACAGGGGGCAGGGAGACCCAGTACTTC
TRBD1 TRBJ1-5 TRBV5-1 . CASSPQGARGQPQHF TGCGCCAGCAGCCCCCAGGGGGCGCGGGGTCAGCCCCAGCATTTT
. TRBJ2-7 TRBV4-1 few CASSQDYRDFSYEQYF TGCGCCAGCAGCCAAGACTACAGGGATTTCTCCTACGAGCAGTACTTC
TRBD1 TRBJ2-5 TRBV7-9 . CASSLGQEIQETQYF TGTGCCAGCAGCTTGGGACAGGAGATTCAAGAGACCCAGTACTTC
TRBD1 TRBJ1-3 TRBV30 few CAWGDRSSSGNTIYF TGTGCCTGGGGGGACAGGTCGTCCTCTGGAAACACCATATATTTT
TRBD1 TRBJ2-4 TRBV7-9 . CASSRQGRTIQYF TGTGCCAGCAGTCGACAGGGGCGTACCATTCAGTACTTC
TRBD2 TRBJ2-7 TRBV7-8 . CASSSSLSGGAGLSYEQYF TGTGCCAGCAGCTCCTCCCTTAGCGGGGGGGCGGGCTTATCCTACGAGCAGTACTTC
. TRBJ1-6 TRBV27 . CASSFRQTNSPLHF TGTGCCAGCAGTTTTCGCCAGACAAATTCACCCCTCCACTTT
TRBD2 TRBJ2-1 TRBV5-1 . CASTPRLAGGNNEQFF TGCGCCAGCACTCCCAGACTAGCGGGGGGAAACAATGAGCAGTTCTTC
. TRBJ2-3 TRBV9 few CASSVEGYRTSTDTQYF TGTGCCAGCAGCGTTGAAGGTTACAGGACCTCCACAGATACGCAGTATTTT
TRBD2 TRBJ2-1 TRBV6-5 . CASRPTSGGANEQFF TGTGCCAGCAGACCGACTAGCGGGGGGGCCAATGAGCAGTTCTTC
. TRBJ1-2 TRBV19 . CASAGADYGYTF TGTGCCAGCGCTGGGGCCGACTATGGCTACACCTTC
. TRBJ1-1 TRBV6-1 . CASRNGGGNTEAFF TGTGCCAGCAGGAACGGCGGAGGGAACACTGAAGCTTTCTTT
. TRBJ2-5 TRBV19 . CASRSPGGETQYF TGTGCCAGTAGGTCCCCAGGGGGGGAGACCCAGTACTTC
. TRBJ1-1 TRBV2 . CASRDDRRTEAFF TGTGCCAGCAGGGACGACAGGCGAACTGAAGCTTTCTTT
TRBD1 TRBJ1-6 TRBV18 once CASSPKTGAGSPLHF TGTGCCAGCTCACCGAAGACAGGGGCGGGATCACCCCTCCACTTT
. TRBJ1-1 TRBV13 . CASSFGGTSGTWNTEAFF TGTGCCAGCAGCTTTGGAGGGACTTCAGGAACCTGGAACACTGAAGCTTTCTTT
TRBD1 TRBJ1-2 TRBV5-4 . CASSFGTALTYGYTF TGTGCCAGCAGCTTCGGGACAGCCCTCACGTATGGCTACACCTTC
. TRBJ2-1 TRBV10-3 . CAIRDSHYEQFF TGTGCCATCAGAGACTCCCATTATGAGCAGTTCTTC
. TRBJ1-1 TRBV18 few CASSPRGRGEAFF TGTGCCAGCTCACCCCGAGGACGGGGTGAAGCTTTCTTT
. TRBJ1-1 TRBV4-3 . CASSPSGGFLNTEAFF TGCGCCAGCAGCCCGAGTGGCGGGTTTCTGAACACTGAAGCTTTCTTT
. TRBJ1-2 TRBV6-5 . CASSRGTGLEHTF TGTGCCAGCAGTCGCGGGACTGGTCTTGAGCACACCTTC
TRBD1 TRBJ2-5 TRBV30 . CAWGDRQETQYF TGTGCCTGGGGGGACAGGCAAGAGACCCAGTACTTC
TRBD2 TRBJ2-5 TRBV5-1 few CASSRAGGLQETQYF TGCGCCAGCAGCCGAGCGGGGGGATTACAAGAGACCCAGTACTTC
. TRBJ2-1 TRBV2 . CASSDRDLYNEQFF TGTGCCAGCAGTGACAGGGATCTATACAATGAGCAGTTCTTC
TRBD1 TRBJ1-2 TRBV5-6 once CASSPGTANGYTF TGTGCCAGCAGCCCCGGGACAGCGAATGGCTACACCTTC
TRBD1 TRBJ1-1 TRBV4-1 . CASSPKQGAILITEAFF TGCGCCAGCAGCCCCAAACAGGGGGCGATACTTATCACTGAAGCTTTCTTT